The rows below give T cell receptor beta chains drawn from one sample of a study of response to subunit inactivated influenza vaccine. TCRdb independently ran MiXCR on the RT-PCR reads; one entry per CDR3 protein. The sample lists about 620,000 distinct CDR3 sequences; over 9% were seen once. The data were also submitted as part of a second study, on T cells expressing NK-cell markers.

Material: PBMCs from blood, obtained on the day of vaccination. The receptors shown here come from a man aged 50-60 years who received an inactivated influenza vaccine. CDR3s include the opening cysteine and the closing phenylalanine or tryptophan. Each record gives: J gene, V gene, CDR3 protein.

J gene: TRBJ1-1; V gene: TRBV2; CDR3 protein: CAYTEMNTEAFF
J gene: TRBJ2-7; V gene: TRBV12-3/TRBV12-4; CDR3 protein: CASRGDRPYEQYF
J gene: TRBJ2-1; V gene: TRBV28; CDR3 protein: CASSKAGASYNEQFF
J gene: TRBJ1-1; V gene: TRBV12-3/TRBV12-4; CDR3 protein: CASSLRGNAEAFF
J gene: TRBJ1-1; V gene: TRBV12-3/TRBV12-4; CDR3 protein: CASSFAGGGTEAFF
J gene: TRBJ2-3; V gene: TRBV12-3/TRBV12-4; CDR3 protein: CASMTGGLHSTDTQYF
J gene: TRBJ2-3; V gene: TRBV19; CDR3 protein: CASKDVTDTQYF
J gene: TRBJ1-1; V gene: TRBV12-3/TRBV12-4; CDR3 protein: CASTGWGDVAFF
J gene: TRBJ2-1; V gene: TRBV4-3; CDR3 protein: CASSQDLQYNEQFF
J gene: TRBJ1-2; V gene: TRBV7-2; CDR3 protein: CASSSGRDRDYGYTF
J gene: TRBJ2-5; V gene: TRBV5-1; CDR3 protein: CASSPIAGPREQTQYF
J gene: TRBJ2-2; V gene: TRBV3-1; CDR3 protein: CASSHTMANTGELFF
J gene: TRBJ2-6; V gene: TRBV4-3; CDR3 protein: CASSHLGQRRSGANVLTF
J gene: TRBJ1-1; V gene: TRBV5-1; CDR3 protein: CASSSTGIVMSTEAFF
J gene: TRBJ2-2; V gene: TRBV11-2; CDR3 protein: CASSLVSGTALPGELFF
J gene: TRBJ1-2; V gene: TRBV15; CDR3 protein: CATSTEGSYGYTF
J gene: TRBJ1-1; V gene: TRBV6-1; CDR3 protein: CASQSVVNTEAFF
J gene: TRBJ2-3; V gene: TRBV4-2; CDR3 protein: CASSQDYADTQYF
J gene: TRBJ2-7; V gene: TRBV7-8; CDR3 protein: CASTLGGLAGDYEQYF
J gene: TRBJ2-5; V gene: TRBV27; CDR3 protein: CATGRAGGETQYF
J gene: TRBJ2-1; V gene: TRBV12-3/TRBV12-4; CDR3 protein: CASSLGGELEQFF
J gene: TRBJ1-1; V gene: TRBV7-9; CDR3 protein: CASSQGQVNTEAFF
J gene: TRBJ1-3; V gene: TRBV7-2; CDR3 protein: CASSLNLRPPGNTIYF
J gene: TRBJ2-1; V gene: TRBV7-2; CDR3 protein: CASSLAGGISYNEQFF
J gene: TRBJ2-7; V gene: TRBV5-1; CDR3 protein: CASSLDGQHFDEQYF
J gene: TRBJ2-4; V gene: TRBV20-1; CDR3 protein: CSARLSSLNHIQYF
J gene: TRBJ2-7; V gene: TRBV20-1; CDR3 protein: CSARIAGALGSYEQYF
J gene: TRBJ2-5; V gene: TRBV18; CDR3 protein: CASSPETGPPYF
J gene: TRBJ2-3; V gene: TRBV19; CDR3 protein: CATTRLAGFTDTQYF
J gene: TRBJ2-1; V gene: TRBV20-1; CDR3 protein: CSAPTGTSFYLDEQFF
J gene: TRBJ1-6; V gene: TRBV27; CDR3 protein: CASTNPWGNSPLHF
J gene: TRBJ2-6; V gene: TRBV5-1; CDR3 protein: CASSLAGQTGANVLTF
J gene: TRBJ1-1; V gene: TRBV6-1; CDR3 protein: CASNPTGITTEAFF
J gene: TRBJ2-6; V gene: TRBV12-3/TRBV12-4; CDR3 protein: CASSFGGLGANVLTF
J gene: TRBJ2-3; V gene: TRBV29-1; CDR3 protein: CSVERELSNTQYF
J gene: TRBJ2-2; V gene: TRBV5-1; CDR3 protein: CASSWGQATGELFF
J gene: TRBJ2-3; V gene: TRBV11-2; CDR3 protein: CASSTGGAPDTDTQYF
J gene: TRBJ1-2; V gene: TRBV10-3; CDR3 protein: CAISAGTDNYGYTF
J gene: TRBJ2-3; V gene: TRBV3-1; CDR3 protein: CASSQIVNTQYF
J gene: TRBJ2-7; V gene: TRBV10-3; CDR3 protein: CAIMVGLGYEQYF
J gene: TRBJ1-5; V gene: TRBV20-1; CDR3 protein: CSARDLLQPQHF
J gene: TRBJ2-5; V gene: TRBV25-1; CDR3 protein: CASAPWGEETQYF
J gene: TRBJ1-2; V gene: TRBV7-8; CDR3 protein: CASSLLPGQGDGYTF
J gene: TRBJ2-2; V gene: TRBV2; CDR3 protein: CASSEVDEGELFF
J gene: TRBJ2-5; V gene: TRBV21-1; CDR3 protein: CASSTQGDRLQETQYF
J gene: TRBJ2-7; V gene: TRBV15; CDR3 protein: CATSRDGIFYEQYF
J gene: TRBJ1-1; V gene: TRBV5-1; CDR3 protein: CASRYQDRGTEAFF
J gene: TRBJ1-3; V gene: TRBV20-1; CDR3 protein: CSARRVGHSGNTIYF
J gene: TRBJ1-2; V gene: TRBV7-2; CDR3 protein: CASSLGGSTDYGYTF